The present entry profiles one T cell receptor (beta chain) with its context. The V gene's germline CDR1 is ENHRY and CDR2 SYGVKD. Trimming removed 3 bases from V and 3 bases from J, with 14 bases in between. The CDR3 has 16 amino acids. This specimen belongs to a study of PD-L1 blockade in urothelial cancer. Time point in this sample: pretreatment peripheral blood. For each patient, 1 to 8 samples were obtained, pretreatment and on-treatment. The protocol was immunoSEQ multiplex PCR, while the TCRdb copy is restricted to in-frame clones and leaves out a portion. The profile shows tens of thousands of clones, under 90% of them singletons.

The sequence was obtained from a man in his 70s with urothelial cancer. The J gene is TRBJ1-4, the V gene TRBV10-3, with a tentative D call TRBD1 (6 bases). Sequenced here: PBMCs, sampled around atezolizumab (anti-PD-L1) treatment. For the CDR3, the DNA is TGTGCCATCAGTGATGCGAGGGGGGGGTCTAATGAAAAACTGTTTTTT. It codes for CAISDARGGSNEKLFF.